This record concerns one T cell receptor (beta chain) sequence. Germline V lookup: CDR1 MNHNY, CDR2 SVGAGI (reference sequence). Between the trimmed V and J ends, which lost 0 bases and 6 bases, there was a span of 15 bases. This CDR3 is built from 16 residues. This sample was taken from a study of blood T cell repertoires in COVID-19. Study-level background: The samples span acute and convalescent COVID-19 from the United States, Italy and Spain. Nucleic acid was either cDNA or gDNA, and it came from T cells, B-cell-depleted T cells, or PBMCs.

The authors' processing: Amplification of reference gene primers was used by the study to estimate nucleated cell counts. The protocol was immunoSEQ multiplex PCR, while the TCRdb copy is restricted to in-frame clones and leaves out a portion. V, J and clone size reflect that table, while D and trimming were determined from the DNA. The sample holds about 380,000 clones, 85% seen once. Material for sequencing was peripheral blood. This clonotype was obtained from a woman younger than 35 with acute or convalescent COVID-19. The chain carries TRBV6-6 and TRBJ1-3; D might be TRBD1 (5 bases). The CDR3 here is CASSYSRVPPENTIYF. In DNA, the CDR3 is TGTGCCAGCAGTTACTCCAGGGTCCCTCCAGAAAACACCATATATTTT.